The subject of this entry is one TCR beta chain. The antigen this receptor binds is unknown. Base qualities are not at hand, and no much larger clone is one base apart. The data belong to a study of T-cell reconstitution after alpha-beta-depleted transplantation in children (dated by TCRdb to between 2015 and 2016). Looking at the study overall: T-cell immune reconstitution after TCRalphabeta/CD19-depleted allogeneic hematopoietic cell transplantation in children was quantitatively tracked in the study by means of TCR repertoire profiling.

In light of the paper, this sample's treatment or condition label describes: allogeneic hematopoietic cell transplantation with graft depleted of TCRalphabeta T cells and CD19 B cells. The children who served as transplant recipients had been given grafts of TCRalphabeta/CD19-depleted allogeneic hematopoietic cells. Study-level results and caveats: In some patients, the high TCRbeta diversity seen at day 60 was put down to recipient T cells and intrathymic progenitors that had survived conditioning. About two months after transplant, the apparently early recovery of alphabetaT-cell counts reportedly depended on just several hundred clones that had expanded rapidly and came from non-depleted graft cells. Over the following months the frequencies of hyperexpanded clones went down, and after one year T-cell counts and TCRbeta diversity were mostly credited to newly produced T cells.

Receptor libraries were prepared by PCR. The sequencer listed for this sample is Illumina HiSeq 2500. Molecular barcoding was employed in the preparation of TCR libraries, with unique molecular identifiers being used to normalize TCRbeta repertoire quantification. TCRdb handled the public reads itself, with Q25 trimming in fastp and clone calling in MiXCR, and kept productive beta chains. Identical CDR3 proteins give one entry, which carries the most common genes and DNA. The sample records a few hundred thousand distinct CDR3 sequences, 24% of which are singletons. The top ten hold about 4.8% of the sample. The V and J ends are trimmed by 4 bases and 5 bases, leaving 9 bases between them. According to the germline V gene, CDR1 reads KGHSH and CDR2 reads LQKENI. Its CDR3 holds 14 amino acids, cysteine through phenylalanine. Only the CDR3 DNA is retained, 42 bases long and in frame from the first base.

The receptor comes from a female patient aged 2-15 years who had a stem cell transplant for congenital amegakaryocytic thrombocytopenia, so the T cells may come from the graft donor. Recombination joined TRBV18 with TRBJ1-6, with no reliable assignment of the D segment. Sequenced material: PBMCs, mostly from graft donor cells, taken 360 days after TCRalphabeta/CD19-depleted stem cell transplant. The DNA sequence follows: TGTGCCAGCTCACTCCGGGATGATAATTCACCCCTCCACTTT. This translates into CASSLRDDNSPLHF.